Shown below are 28 T cell receptor beta chains from a single sample sequenced in a study of siplizumab effects on memory and regulatory T cells. This table comes from immunoSEQ multiplex PCR, and its TCRdb copy is limited to in-frame clones, with some not included. The table shows about 100,000 clones, with more than 85% occurring only once. Sequences were obtained from CD4+ T cells sorted from blood. All receptors come from a human donor in good health. Some clones in this sample may be carry-over from other donors' samples.

V and J are TRBV6-1 and TRBJ2-7, with TRBD1 identical over 8 bases. V lost 4 bases to trimming and J lost 3 bases; unmatched junction nucleotides: 8. Germline lookup yields CDR1 MNHNS and CDR2 SASEGT. The CDR3 sequence is 15 residues long. The CDR3 sequence is CASSGPGTGVYEQYF. The CDR3 bases are TGTGCCAGCAGTGGTCCCGGGACAGGTGTCTACGAGCAGTACTTC.

This chain connects TRBV7-3 to TRBJ2-1, with 7 nucleotides matching TRBD2. The CDR3 runs to 16 residues. The germline CDR1 and CDR2 sequences are SGHTA and FQGTGA. With V trimmed by 6 bases and J by 2 bases, 10 bases remained unmatched. This chain's CDR3 is CASSLGAGVAYNEQFF. For the CDR3, the DNA is TGTGCCAGCAGTCTAGGGGCGGGAGTCGCCTACAATGAGCAGTTCTTC.

This chain uses TRBV7-8 with TRBJ2-1, with 9 bases aligning to TRBD2. Germline CDR1 and CDR2: SGHVS and FQNEAQ. There are 14 residues in the CDR3. The V gene end was trimmed by 5 bases and the J gene end by 11 bases; junction bases not matched to a gene: 10. CDR3 sequence (DNA): TGTGCCAGCAGCCCAAGACGGGCTAGCGGGAAGCAGTTCTTC. This codes for CASSPRRASGKQFF.

This chain joins TRBV10-2 and TRBJ1-1; 8 positions match TRBD1. This CDR3 region has 14 residues. V lost 7 bases, J lost 5 bases, and 9 bases stayed unmatched. CDR1 WSHSY and CDR2 SAAADI come from the germline V gene. As DNA, the CDR3 is TGCGCCAGCATGTGGACAGGGAGTGGGACTGAAGCTTTCTTT. This codes for CASMWTGSGTEAFF.

This sequence joins TRBV7-2 and TRBJ1-4, with D unresolved. This CDR3 region has 14 residues. Trimming shortened V by 2 bases and J by 7 bases, and 11 bases separated the two germline ends. CDR1 and CDR2 from the germline V gene are SGHTA and FQGNSA. Here the CDR3 DNA reads TGTGCCAGCAGCTTAAATCGGCCCTCTGAAAAACTGTTTTTT. This translates into CASSLNRPSEKLFF.

The chain joins TRBV19 to TRBJ2-7, with 8 bases identical to TRBD2. The CDR3 sequence is 15 residues long. The germline gives CDR1 LNHDA, CDR2 SQIVND (reference sequence). V dropped 6 bases and J dropped 1; count of bases not matched to a gene: 8. CDR3 in amino acids: CASSRAAGESYEQYF. The CDR3, as DNA: TGTGCCAGTAGCAGGGCAGCGGGAGAGTCCTACGAGCAGTACTTC.

The V call is TRBV29-1, the J call TRBJ2-5; D uncertain. Trimming stripped 4 bases from V and 5 bases from J, with 8 bases between. This CDR3 has 11 amino acids. Germline lookup yields CDR1 SQVTM and CDR2 ANQGSEA. The CDR3 DNA follows: TGCAGCGTTGCGGCCGGGGAGACCCAGTACTTC. Its protein is CSVAAGETQYF.

The V gene is TRBV6-6, the J gene TRBJ2-7; 10 bases are a match to TRBD2. Unmatched junction bases numbered 2, after V lost 0 bases and J lost 0 bases. Germline V lookup: CDR1 MNHNY, CDR2 SVGAGI (reference sequence). This CDR3 is built from 16 residues. CDR3 nucleotides: TGTGCCAGCAGTTACTCGGCTAGCGGGAGCTCCTACGAGCAGTACTTC. Amino acids: CASSYSASGSSYEQYF.

In nucleotides, the CDR3 is TGTGCCAGTAGTATCCGGGCAGGGGTCCCCGGGGAGCTGTTTTTT. Translated: CASSIRAGVPGELFF. J is TRBJ2-2 and V is TRBV19; D perhaps matches TRBD1 (6 bases). Germline V gene lookup returns CDR1 LNHDA and CDR2 SQIVND (reference sequence). This CDR3 is 15 amino acids long. V lost 3 bases and J 6 bases, leaving 14 bases between the germline ends.

The gene calls are TRBV9 and TRBJ2-5; the D is unclear. The CDR3 length is 15 residues. Trimming stripped 0 bases from V and 2 bases from J, with 11 bases between. CDR1 and CDR2 from the germline V gene are SGDLS and YYNGEE. The CDR3 sequence is CASSVEGSRQETQYF. The CDR3 DNA follows: TGTGCCAGCAGCGTAGAAGGTAGCAGACAAGAGACCCAGTACTTC. The variable domain in full, completed from reference TRBV9 and TRBJ2-5, reads DSGVTQTPKHLITATGQRVTLRCSPRSGDLSVYWYQQSLDQGLQFLIQYYNGEERAKGNILERFSAQQFPDLHSELNLSSLELGDSALYFCASSVEGSRQETQYFGPGTRLLVL.

The gene calls are TRBV6-1 and TRBJ2-7; D not certain. CDR1 and CDR2 from the germline V gene are MNHNS and SASEGT. V was clipped by 6 bases and J by 3 bases, with 12 bases between them. The CDR3 is 13 residues long. The CDR3 spells CASSRRLIYEQYF. As DNA, the CDR3 is TGTGCCAGCAGCAGGAGACTGATCTACGAGCAGTACTTC.

This clone has only one observation. The chain is built from TRBV6-5 and TRBJ2-7; D remains unclear. Germline lookup yields CDR1 MNHEY and CDR2 SVGAGI. There are 14 residues in the CDR3. V shed 7 bases and J shed 0 bases, with 13 bases lying between them. CDR3: CASKNQRRSYEQYF. In DNA form, the CDR3 reads TGTGCCAGCAAAAACCAGAGACGCTCCTACGAGCAGTACTTC.

The V gene is TRBV5-1, the J gene TRBJ2-5; possibly TRBD1 for D (5 bases). The CDR3 runs to 15 residues. V dropped 2 bases and J dropped 1 base, with 12 bases sitting between them. Germline V gene lookup returns CDR1 SGHRS and CDR2 YFSETQ. As DNA, the CDR3 is TGCGCCAGCAGCTTTTTTGACAGAGTCCAAGAGACCCAGTACTTC. Translated, it gives CASSFFDRVQETQYF.

CDR3 coding DNA: TGTGCCAGTAATAGGGAGAGAACCTATGGCTACACCTTC. Translated, it gives CASNRERTYGYTF. This chain joins TRBV19 and TRBJ1-2; no clear D gene. The CDR3 consists of 13 residues. Trimming removed 7 bases from V and 4 bases from J, with 13 bases in between. Germline V gene lookup returns CDR1 LNHDA and CDR2 SQIVND (reference sequence).

A single count supports this clone. The chain is built from TRBV7-9 and TRBJ2-1; TRBD2 aligns across 9 bases. The CDR3 is made up of 18 amino acids. V shed 4 bases and J 0 bases; nucleotides not matched to a gene: 10. From germline, CDR1 is SEHNR and CDR2 FQNEAQ (reference sequence). Here the CDR3 DNA reads TGTGCCAGCAGCTCAAGACTAGCGGTAGGGAGCTCCTACAATGAGCAGTTCTTC. Protein: CASSSRLAVGSSYNEQFF.

The CDR3 protein is CASSPSRDTNQPQHF. In DNA, the CDR3 is TGCGCCAGCAGCCCATCCCGGGACACTAATCAGCCCCAGCATTTT. This chain uses TRBV4-1 with TRBJ1-5, with a tentative D call TRBD1 (6 bases). Germline V gene sequence: CDR1 MGHRA, CDR2 YSYEKL. Trimming cost V 4 bases and J 4 bases, with 14 bases left between them. The length of the CDR3 is 15 residues.

The chain couples TRBV7-9 to TRBJ2-7; D is unresolved. Trimming cost V 7 bases and J 5 bases, with 15 bases left between them. This CDR3 spans 13 amino acids. CDR1 is SEHNR and CDR2 is FQNEAQ in the germline V gene (reference sequence). This chain's CDR3 is CASNRIARDEQYF. The CDR3 DNA is TGTGCCAGCAACCGTATCGCTCGTGACGAGCAGTACTTC.

J is TRBJ2-2 and V is TRBV14, with D maybe TRBD2 (5 bases). V lost 1 base, J lost 1 base, and 13 bases lay in between. This CDR3 has 17 residues. Germline values: CDR1 SGHDN, CDR2 FVKESK. The CDR3 sequence is CASSQVRVLENTGELFF. DNA for the CDR3: TGTGCCAGCAGCCAAGTGAGGGTATTAGAGAACACCGGGGAGCTGTTTTTT.

This chain uses TRBV7-2 with TRBJ1-1; D remains ambiguous. The V end lost 5 bases, the J end lost 1 base, and 5 bases lay between the germline ends. CDR1 is SGHTA and CDR2 is FQGNSA in the germline V gene. The CDR3 has 12 amino acids. CDR3 sequence reads: CASSPSNTEAFF. Written as DNA, the CDR3 is TGTGCCAGCAGCCCCTCGAACACTGAAGCTTTCTTT.

To note about this clone: The same CDR3 also results from other DNA sequences found in this sample. As DNA, the CDR3 is TGTGCCAGCTCCCCTGGACAGCTGAACACTGAAGCTTTCTTT. Its translation is CASSPGQLNTEAFF. This chain joins TRBV18 and TRBJ1-1; possible D gene TRBD1, 6 bases. Trimming took off 6 bases at V and 0 bases at J, with 11 bases between the two ends. This CDR3 has 14 amino acids. Germline V CDR1 and CDR2: KGHSH, LQKENI.

This clone has only one observation. V gene TRBV5-6 combines with J gene TRBJ1-3; D gene ambiguous. Germline V lookup: CDR1 SGHDT, CDR2 YYEEEE. The CDR3 is 15 residues long. The V gene lost 3 bases and the J gene lost 6 bases, with 16 bases spanning the gap. The DNA for the CDR3 is TGTGCCAGCAGCTCGTACCGGTCCGGCGTAAACACCATATATTTT. As protein: CASSSYRSGVNTIYF.

The chain uses TRBV13 and TRBJ2-5; D tentatively reads TRBD1 or TRBD2 (5 bases each). CDR1 is PRHDT and CDR2 is FYEKMQ in the germline V gene (reference sequence). V gave up 0 bases and J gave up 5 bases, with 16 bases separating them. The CDR3 is made up of 16 amino acids. CDR3 residues: CASSLGGLRAPETQYF. CDR3 bases: TGTGCCAGCAGCTTAGGGGGGCTGCGGGCCCCGGAGACCCAGTACTTC.

The gene calls are TRBV11-1 and TRBJ2-7; D ambiguous. The germline V and J ends were trimmed by 5 bases and 1 base, with 9 bases remaining between them. The CDR3 is made up of 13 amino acids. Germline values: CDR1 SGHAT, CDR2 FQDESV (reference sequence). Here the CDR3 DNA reads TGTGCCAGCAGCCGCTCGCAGTCCTACGAGCAGTACTTC. This encodes CASSRSQSYEQYF. The full variable domain, completed using reference TRBV11-1 and TRBJ2-7, is EAEVAQSPRYKITEKSQAVAFWCDPISGHATLYWYRQILGQGPELLVQFQDESVVDDSQLPKDRFSAERLKGVDSTLKIQPAELGDSAMYLCASSRSQSYEQYFGPGTRLTVT.

The V and J genes are TRBV6-1 and TRBJ1-4; D is undetermined. The germline V gene has CDR1 MNHNS and CDR2 SASEGT. Deletions cut 0 bases from V and 8 bases from J, with 13 bases between. The CDR3 is made up of 15 amino acids. The CDR3 is CASSEALGVREKLFF. The CDR3 DNA sequence: TGTGCCAGCAGTGAAGCGCTCGGGGTTCGGGAAAAACTGTTTTTT.

The chain combines TRBV6-6 with TRBJ1-5; TRBD1 might be the D (5 bases). In germline, CDR1 is MNHNY, CDR2 SVGAGI (reference sequence). The CDR3 has 16 amino acids. Between the trimmed V and J ends, which lost 0 bases and 3 bases, there was a span of 12 bases. The CDR3 nucleotides are TGTGCCAGCAGTTACTCGATTGGGACGGCCAATCAGCCCCAGCATTTT. It yields the protein CASSYSIGTANQPQHF.

The chain joins TRBV15 to TRBJ2-5; possible D gene TRBD1, 6 bases. The assigned J gene may be wrong: the sequence end matches TRBJ2-7 better. Germline-derived CDR1 and CDR2 are LNHNV and YYDKDF (reference sequence). This CDR3 is built from 15 residues. CDR3 amino acids: CATSRGRTDSYEQYF. In nucleotides, the CDR3 is TGTGCCACCAGCAGAGGTAGGACAGACTCCTACGAGCAGTACTTC.

This rearrangement joins TRBV6-5 to TRBJ1-1; D remains ambiguous. CDR1 is MNHEY, CDR2 SVGAGI, per germline. V lost 5 bases and J 0 bases, leaving 7 bases between the germline ends. The CDR3 sequence is 13 residues long. CDR3 amino acids: CASSEDMNTEAFF. CDR3 nucleotides: TGTGCCAGCAGTGAAGACATGAACACTGAAGCTTTCTTT.

The J gene is TRBJ2-7, the V gene TRBV9; 7 bases map to TRBD1. This CDR3 has 15 amino acids. J lost 3 bases, V lost 0 bases, and 6 bases had no gene match. CDR1 and CDR2 (germline): SGDLS, YYNGEE. In nucleotides, the CDR3 is TGTGCCAGCAGCGTAGGAGGACAGGTAGGCTACGAGCAGTACTTC. Amino acids: CASSVGGQVGYEQYF.